This TCR beta chain was sequenced for a study of T-cell reconstitution after alpha-beta-depleted transplantation in children. This clonotype has only a few counts. Molecular barcoding with unique molecular identifiers was used for the TCRbeta library. One entry per CDR3 protein, called by TCRdb with MiXCR from the PCR reads. The top ten clones hold less than 6.5% of a sample with a few hundred thousand distinct CDR3 sequences, about 12% of them seen once. The material was PBMCs from the stem cell graft donor, obtained from the stem cell graft. The clonotype comes from a human donor who donated a stem cell graft to a child with combined immunodeficiency.

The CDR3 here is CASSYTVSSYNEQFF. In DNA form, the CDR3 reads TGTGCCAGCAGCTACACAGTTAGCTCCTACAATGAGCAGTTCTTC. The chain combines TRBV7-2 with TRBJ2-1; D gene ambiguous. The germline V and J ends were trimmed by 4 bases and 0 bases, with 10 bases remaining between them. Germline loops: CDR1 SGHTA, CDR2 FQGNSA. The CDR3 is 15 residues long.